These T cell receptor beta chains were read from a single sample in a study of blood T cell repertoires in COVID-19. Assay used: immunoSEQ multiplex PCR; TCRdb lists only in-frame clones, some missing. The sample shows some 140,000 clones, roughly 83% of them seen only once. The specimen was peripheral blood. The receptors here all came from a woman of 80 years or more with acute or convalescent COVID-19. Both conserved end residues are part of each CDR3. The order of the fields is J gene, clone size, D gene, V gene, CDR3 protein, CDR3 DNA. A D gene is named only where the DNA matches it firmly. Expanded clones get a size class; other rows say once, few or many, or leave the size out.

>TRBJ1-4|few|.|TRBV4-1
CASSQGERVTNEKLFF
TGCGCCAGCAGCCAAGGCGAACGGGTAACTAATGAAAAACTGTTTTTT
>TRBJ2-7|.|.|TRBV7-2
CASSMPTDSLSSYEQYF
TGTGCCAGCAGCATGCCGACGGACTCACTGAGCTCCTACGAGCAGTACTTC
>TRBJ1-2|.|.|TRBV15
CATSSRSGRKRTEDYGYTF
TGTGCCACCAGCAGCAGGTCCGGCCGAAAACGGACAGAGGACTATGGCTACACCTTC
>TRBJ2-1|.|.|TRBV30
CAWSGVARGKSGQFF
TGTGCCTGGAGTGGGGTAGCTCGGGGGAAGAGTGGGCAGTTCTTC
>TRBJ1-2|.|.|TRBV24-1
CATSDARGYGYTF
TGTGCCACCAGTGACGCCAGGGGTTATGGCTACACCTTC
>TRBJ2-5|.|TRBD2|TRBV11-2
CASSRLAYGDQYF
TGTGCCAGCAGCCGACTAGCGTACGGGGACCAGTACTTC
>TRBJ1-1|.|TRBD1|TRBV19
CASSFLPGTGMTEAFF
TGTGCCAGTAGCTTCTTACCCGGGACAGGTATGACTGAAGCTTTCTTT
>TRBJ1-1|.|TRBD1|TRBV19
CASSTTGGPTEAFF
TGTGCCAGTAGTACAACAGGGGGCCCTACTGAAGCTTTCTTT
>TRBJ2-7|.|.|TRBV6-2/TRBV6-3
CASSSGLDYEQYF
TGTGCCAGCAGTTCGGGACTTGACTACGAGCAGTACTTC
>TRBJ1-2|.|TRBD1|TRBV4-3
CASSRRDRVNSYGYTF
TGCGCCAGCAGCCGCCGGGACAGGGTTAATTCGTATGGCTACACCTTC
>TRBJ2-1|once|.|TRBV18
CASSLIQGVGGENEQFF
TGTGCCAGCTCGCTAATACAGGGTGTTGGTGGGGAGAATGAGCAGTTCTTC
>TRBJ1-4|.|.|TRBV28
CASSDPRQARLATNEKLFF
TGTGCCAGCAGCGACCCAAGACAGGCCCGACTTGCAACTAATGAAAAACTGTTTTTT
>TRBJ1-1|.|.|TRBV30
CAWRTGIYTEAFF
TGTGCCTGGAGAACAGGGATTTACACTGAAGCTTTCTTT
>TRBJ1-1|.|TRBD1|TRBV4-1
CASSLLPRGQNTEAFF
TGCGCCAGCAGCCTCCTCCCCAGGGGGCAGAACACTGAAGCTTTCTTT
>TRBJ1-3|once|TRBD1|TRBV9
CASTRTGRSGNTIYF
TGTGCCAGCACTCGGACAGGTCGCTCTGGAAACACCATATATTTT
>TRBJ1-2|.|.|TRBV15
CATSRDGGRANYGYTF
TGTGCCACCAGCAGAGACGGCGGCAGAGCTAACTATGGCTACACCTTC
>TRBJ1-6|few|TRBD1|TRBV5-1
CASSLAAQGSSTNSPLHF
TGCGCCAGCAGCTTGGCTGCACAGGGGTCTTCTACTAATTCACCCCTCCACTTT
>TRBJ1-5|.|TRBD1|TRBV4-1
CASSRGQRINQPQHF
TGCGCCAGCAGCCGGGGACAGAGAATCAATCAGCCCCAGCATTTT
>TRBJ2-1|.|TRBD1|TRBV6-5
CASNARGRGEQFF
TGTGCCAGCAACGCCAGGGGGCGCGGGGAGCAGTTCTTC
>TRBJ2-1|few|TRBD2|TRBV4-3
CASSQVRASGRYEQFF
TGCGCCAGCAGCCAAGTTAGGGCTAGCGGGAGGTATGAGCAGTTCTTC
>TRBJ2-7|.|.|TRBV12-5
CASGLPEHEQYF
TGTGCTAGTGGTTTGCCCGAGCACGAGCAGTACTTC
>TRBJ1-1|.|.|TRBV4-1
CASSQDGLSTEAFF
TGCGCCAGCAGCCAAGACGGACTTTCCACTGAAGCTTTCTTT
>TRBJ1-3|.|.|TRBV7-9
CASSLEARRDTIYF
TGTGCCAGCAGCTTAGAGGCACGGAGGGACACCATATATTTT
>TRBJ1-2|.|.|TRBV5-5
CASSLTQGIYGYTF
TGTGCCAGCAGCTTGACCCAGGGGATTTATGGCTACACCTTC
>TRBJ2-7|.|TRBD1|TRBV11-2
CASSGGPGQGRLSYEQYF
TGTGCCAGCAGCGGCGGGCCGGGACAGGGGAGGCTATCCTACGAGCAGTACTTC
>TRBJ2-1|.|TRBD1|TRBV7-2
CASSLVPWTGFYNEQFF
TGTGCCAGCAGCTTAGTCCCTTGGACAGGGTTCTACAATGAGCAGTTCTTC
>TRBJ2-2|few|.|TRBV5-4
CASSWKTGFPDTGELFF
TGTGCCAGCAGCTGGAAAACAGGTTTCCCCGACACCGGGGAGCTGTTTTTT
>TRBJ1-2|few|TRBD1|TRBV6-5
CASRSDRGRRYGYTF
TGTGCCAGCAGATCCGACAGGGGGCGACGCTATGGCTACACCTTC
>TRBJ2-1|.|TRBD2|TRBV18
CASSPYGQTSGRAWSYNEQFF
TGTGCCAGCTCACCCTACGGACAGACTAGCGGGAGGGCCTGGTCCTACAATGAGCAGTTCTTC
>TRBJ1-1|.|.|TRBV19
CASSRQGNTEAFF
TGTGCCAGTAGTCGCCAGGGGAACACTGAAGCTTTCTTT
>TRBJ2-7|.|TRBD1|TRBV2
CASSEGHGTGGGYF
TGTGCCAGCAGCGAGGGCCACGGGACAGGGGGGGGATACTTC
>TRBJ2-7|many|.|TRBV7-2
CASSSNLNEQYF
TGTGCCAGCAGCTCCAACTTGAACGAGCAGTACTTC
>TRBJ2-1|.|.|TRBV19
CASSRDRLYNEQFF
TGTGCCAGTAGTCGTGACAGGCTTTACAATGAGCAGTTCTTC
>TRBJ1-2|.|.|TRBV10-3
CAISPEDYGYTF
TGTGCCATCAGCCCAGAGGACTATGGCTACACCTTC
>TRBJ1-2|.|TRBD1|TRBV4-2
CASSQGTGGDGYTF
TGTGCCAGCAGCCAAGGGACAGGGGGCGATGGCTACACCTTC
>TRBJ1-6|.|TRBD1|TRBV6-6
CASSYLTGVNSPLHF
TGTGCCAGCAGTTACTTGACAGGGGTAAATTCACCCCTCCACTTT
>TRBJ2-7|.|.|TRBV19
CASSTRLSNYEQYF
TGTGCCAGTAGTACCAGACTCTCCAACTACGAGCAGTACTTC
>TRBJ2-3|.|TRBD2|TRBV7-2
CASSPPAGGATDTQYF
TGTGCCAGCAGCCCACCAGCGGGAGGCGCCACAGATACGCAGTATTTT
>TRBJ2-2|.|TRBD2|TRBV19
CASSTGLVWTGELFF
TGTGCCAGTAGTACGGGACTAGTTTGGACCGGGGAGCTGTTTTTT
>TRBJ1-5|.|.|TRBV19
CASSTDSANQPQHF
TGTGCCAGTAGTACGGACAGCGCGAATCAGCCCCAGCATTTT
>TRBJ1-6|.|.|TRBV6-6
CASSYRTLYSSPLHF
TGTGCCAGCAGTTACCGGACACTCTATTCTTCACCCCTCCACTTT
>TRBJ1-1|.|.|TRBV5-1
CASSPGDRNTEAFF
TGCGCCAGCAGCCCTGGTGACAGGAACACTGAAGCTTTCTTT
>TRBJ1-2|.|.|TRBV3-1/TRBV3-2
CASSQEAQGNGYTF
TGTGCCAGCAGCCAAGAAGCGCAGGGGAATGGCTACACCTTC
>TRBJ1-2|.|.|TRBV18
CASSPLGGGTGYTF
TGTGCCAGCTCACCCCTCGGGGGGGGAACTGGCTACACCTTC
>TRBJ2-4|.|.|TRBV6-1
CASSEGGPATKNIQYF
TGTGCCAGCAGTGAAGGGGGGCCCGCGACCAAAAACATTCAGTACTTC
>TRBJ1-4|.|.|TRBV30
CAWSPNRNEKLFF
TGTGCCTGGAGCCCTAACCGCAATGAAAAACTGTTTTTT
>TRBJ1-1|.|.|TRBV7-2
CASSLALTGQFTEAFF
TGTGCCAGCAGCTTAGCGCTGACAGGCCAATTCACTGAAGCTTTCTTT
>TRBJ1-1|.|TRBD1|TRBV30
CAWSRGQGYTTEAFF
TGTGCCTGGAGCCGGGGACAGGGATATACCACTGAAGCTTTCTTT
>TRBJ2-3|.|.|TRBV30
CACRGSSTDTQYF
TGTGCCTGTAGGGGCTCTAGCACAGATACGCAGTATTTT
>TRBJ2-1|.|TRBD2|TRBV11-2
CASSWTSGRYEQFF
TGTGCCAGCAGCTGGACCAGCGGGAGGTATGAGCAGTTCTTC
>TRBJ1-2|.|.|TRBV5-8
CASSFYVQSNGYTF
TGTGCCAGCAGCTTTTACGTACAGTCAAATGGCTACACCTTC
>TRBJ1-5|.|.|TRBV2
CASSPTNSDYQPQHF
TGTGCCAGCAGTCCTACTAACTCGGATTATCAGCCCCAGCATTTT